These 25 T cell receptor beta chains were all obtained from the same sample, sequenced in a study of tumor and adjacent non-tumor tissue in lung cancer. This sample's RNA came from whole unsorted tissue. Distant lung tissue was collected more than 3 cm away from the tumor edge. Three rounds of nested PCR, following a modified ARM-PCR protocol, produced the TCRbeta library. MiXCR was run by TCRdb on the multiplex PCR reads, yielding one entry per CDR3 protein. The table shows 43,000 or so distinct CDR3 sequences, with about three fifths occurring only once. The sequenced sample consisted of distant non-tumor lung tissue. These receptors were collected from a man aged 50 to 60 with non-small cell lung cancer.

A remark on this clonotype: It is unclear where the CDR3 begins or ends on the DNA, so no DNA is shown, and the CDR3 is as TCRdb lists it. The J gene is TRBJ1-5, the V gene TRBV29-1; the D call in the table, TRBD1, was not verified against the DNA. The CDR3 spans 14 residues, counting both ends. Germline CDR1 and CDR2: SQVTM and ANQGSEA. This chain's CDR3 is CSVVARGSDQPHHF.

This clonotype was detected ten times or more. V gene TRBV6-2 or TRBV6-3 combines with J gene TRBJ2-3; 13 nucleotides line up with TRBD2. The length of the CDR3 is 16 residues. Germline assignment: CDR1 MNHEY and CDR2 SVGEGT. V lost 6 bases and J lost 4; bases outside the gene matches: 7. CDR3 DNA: TGTGCCAGCAGAAAAGGGACTAGCGGGATGGCAGATACGCAGTATTTT. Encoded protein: CASRKGTSGMADTQYF.

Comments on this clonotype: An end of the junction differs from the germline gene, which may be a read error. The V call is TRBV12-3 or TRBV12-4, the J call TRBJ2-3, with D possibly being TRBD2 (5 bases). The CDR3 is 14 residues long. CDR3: CDSRTGILPDTQYF. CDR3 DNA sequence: TGTGACAGCAGGACGGGAATACTACCCGATACGCAGTATTTT.

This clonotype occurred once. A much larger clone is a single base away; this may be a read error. The CDR3 nucleotides read TGTCCCAGCAGCCAAGATCTGGAGGGGACGGAGACCCAGTACTTC. This sequence encodes CPSSQDLEGTETQYF. The V gene is TRBV14, the J gene TRBJ2-5; a weak D match, TRBD2 (6 bases). Germline CDR1 reads SGHDN; CDR2 reads FVKESK. The CDR3 length is 15 residues.

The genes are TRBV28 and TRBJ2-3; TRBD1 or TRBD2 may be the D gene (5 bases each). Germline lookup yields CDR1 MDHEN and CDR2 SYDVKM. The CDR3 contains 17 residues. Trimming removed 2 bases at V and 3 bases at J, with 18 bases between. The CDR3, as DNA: TGTGCCAGCAGTTTAGGGACGACACGGTGGAGTACAGATACGCAGTATTTT. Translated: CASSLGTTRWSTDTQYF.

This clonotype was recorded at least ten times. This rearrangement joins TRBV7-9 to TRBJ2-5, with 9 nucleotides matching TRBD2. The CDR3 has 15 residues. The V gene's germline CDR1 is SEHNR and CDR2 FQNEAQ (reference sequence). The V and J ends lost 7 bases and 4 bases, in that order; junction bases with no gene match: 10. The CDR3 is CASNLGLAVRETQYF. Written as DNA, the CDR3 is TGTGCCAGCAACCTGGGACTAGCAGTACGAGAGACCCAGTACTTC.

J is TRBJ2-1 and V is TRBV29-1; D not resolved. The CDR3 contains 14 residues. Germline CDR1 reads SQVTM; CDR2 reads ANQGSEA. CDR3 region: CSVKHGVTYNEQFF. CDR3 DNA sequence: TGCAGTGTTAAACATGGAGTCACCTACAATGAGCAGTTCTTC.

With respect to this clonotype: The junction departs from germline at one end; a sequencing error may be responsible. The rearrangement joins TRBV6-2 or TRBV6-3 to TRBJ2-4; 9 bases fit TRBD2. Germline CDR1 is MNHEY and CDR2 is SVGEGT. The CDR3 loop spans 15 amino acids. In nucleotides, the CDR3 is TGTGCCAGCAGTAGGACTAGCGAGGTTGAAAACATTCAGTATTTC. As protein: CASSRTSEVENIQYF.

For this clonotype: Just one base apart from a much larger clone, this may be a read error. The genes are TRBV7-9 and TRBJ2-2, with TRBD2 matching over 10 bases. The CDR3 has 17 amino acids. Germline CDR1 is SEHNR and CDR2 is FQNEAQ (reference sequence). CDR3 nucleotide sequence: TGTGCCAGCAGCCCAATGACTAGCGGGTCGAACACCGGGGACCTGTTTTTT. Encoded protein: CASSPMTSGSNTGDLFF.

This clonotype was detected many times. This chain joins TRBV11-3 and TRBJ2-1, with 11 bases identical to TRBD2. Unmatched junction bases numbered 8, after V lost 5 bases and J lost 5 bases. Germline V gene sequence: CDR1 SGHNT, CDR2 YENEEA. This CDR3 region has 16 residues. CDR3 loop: CASSDPGLAANNEQFF. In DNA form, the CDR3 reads TGTGCCAGCAGCGATCCGGGACTAGCGGCCAACAATGAGCAGTTCTTC.

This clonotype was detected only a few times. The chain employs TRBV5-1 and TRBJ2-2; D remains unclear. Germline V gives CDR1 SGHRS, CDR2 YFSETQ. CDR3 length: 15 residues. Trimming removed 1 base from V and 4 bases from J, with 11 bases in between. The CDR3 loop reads CASSLILSATGELFF. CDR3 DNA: TGCGCCAGCAGCTTGATCCTCTCGGCCACCGGGGAGCTGTTTTTT.

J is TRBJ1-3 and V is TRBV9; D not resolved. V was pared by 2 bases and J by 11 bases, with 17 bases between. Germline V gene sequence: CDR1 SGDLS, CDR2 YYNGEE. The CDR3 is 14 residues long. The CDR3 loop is CASSVGSSTFPIYF. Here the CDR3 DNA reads TGTGCCAGCAGCGTTGGGAGTTCTACGTTCCCCATATATTTT.

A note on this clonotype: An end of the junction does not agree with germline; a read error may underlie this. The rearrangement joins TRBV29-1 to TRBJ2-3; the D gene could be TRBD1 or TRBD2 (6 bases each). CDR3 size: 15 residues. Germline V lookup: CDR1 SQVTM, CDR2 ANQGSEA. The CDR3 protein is CSVRREGGATGTQYF. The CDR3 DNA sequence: TGCAGCGTTCGAAGAGAGGGGGGAGCTACAGGTACGCAGTATTTT.

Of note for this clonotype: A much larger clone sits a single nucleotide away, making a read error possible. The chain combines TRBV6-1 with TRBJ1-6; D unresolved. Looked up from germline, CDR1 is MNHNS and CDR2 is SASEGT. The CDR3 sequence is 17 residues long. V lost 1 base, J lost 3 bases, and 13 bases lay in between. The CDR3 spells CASSEVWSDNYNSPLHF. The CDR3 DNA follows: TGTGCCAGCAGTGAAGTTTGGAGTGACAACTATAATTCACCCCTCCACTTT.

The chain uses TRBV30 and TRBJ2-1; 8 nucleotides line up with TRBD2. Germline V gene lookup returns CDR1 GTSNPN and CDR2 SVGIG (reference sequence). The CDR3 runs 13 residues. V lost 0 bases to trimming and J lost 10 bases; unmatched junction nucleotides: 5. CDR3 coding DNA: TGTGCCTGGAGTGTCGGGGGGGCCAGGGAGCAGTTCTTC. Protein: CAWSVGGAREQFF.

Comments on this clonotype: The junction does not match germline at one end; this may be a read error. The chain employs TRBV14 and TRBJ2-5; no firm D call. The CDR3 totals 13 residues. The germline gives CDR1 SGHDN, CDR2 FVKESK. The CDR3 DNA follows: TGTGCCAGCAGCCAAAATAGTCAAGAGACCCGGTACTTC. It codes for CASSQNSQETRYF.

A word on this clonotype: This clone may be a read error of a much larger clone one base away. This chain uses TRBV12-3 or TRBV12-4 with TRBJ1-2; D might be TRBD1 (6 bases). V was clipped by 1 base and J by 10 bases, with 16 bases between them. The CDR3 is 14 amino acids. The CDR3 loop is CASSLGEGVNVYTF. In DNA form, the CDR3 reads TGTGCCAGCAGTTTAGGGGAGGGGGTCAATGTCTACACCTTC.

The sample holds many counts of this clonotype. The CDR3 sequence: CSVERAGSTDTQYF. CDR3 coding DNA: TGCAGCGTTGAAAGGGCAGGGAGCACAGATACGCAGTATTTT. The chain employs TRBV29-1 and TRBJ2-3; D perhaps matches TRBD1 (5 bases). CDR1 SQVTM and CDR2 ANQGSEA come from the germline V gene. V dropped 2 bases and J dropped 0 bases, with 9 bases sitting between them. The CDR3 totals 14 residues.

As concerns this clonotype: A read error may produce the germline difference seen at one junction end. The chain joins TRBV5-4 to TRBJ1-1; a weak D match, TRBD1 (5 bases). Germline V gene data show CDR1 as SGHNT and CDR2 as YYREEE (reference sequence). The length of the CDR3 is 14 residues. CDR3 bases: TGTGCCGGCAGCTTGGGACTATCGAACACTGAAGCTTTCTTT. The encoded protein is CAGSLGLSNTEAFF.

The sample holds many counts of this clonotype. CDR3 DNA: TGTGCCGCCGGACGGGGGCCCTACGAGCAGTACTTC. Translating gives CAAGRGPYEQYF. J is TRBJ2-7 and V is TRBV6-2 or TRBV6-3; D is tentatively TRBD1 or TRBD2 (6 bases each). V gave up 11 bases and J gave up 2 bases, with 13 bases separating them. Germline assignment: CDR1 MNHEY and CDR2 SVGEGT. The CDR3 spans 12 residues.

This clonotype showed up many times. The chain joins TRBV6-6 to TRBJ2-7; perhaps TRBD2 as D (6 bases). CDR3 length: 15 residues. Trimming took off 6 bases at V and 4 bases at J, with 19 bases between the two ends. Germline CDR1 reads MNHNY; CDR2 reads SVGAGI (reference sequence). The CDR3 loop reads CASRERGGAPYEQYF. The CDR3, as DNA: TGTGCCAGCAGGGAGAGGGGCGGGGCGCCTTACGAGCAGTACTTC.

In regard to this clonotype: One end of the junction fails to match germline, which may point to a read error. In nucleotides, the CDR3 is TGTGCCAGTAGAACAGGGGGCACTGAGGCTTCCTTT. This encodes CASRTGGTEASF. The chain combines TRBV6-2 or TRBV6-3 with TRBJ1-1; 9 nucleotides line up with TRBD1. Germline V gene data show CDR1 as MNHEY and CDR2 as SVGEGT. The CDR3 is made up of 12 amino acids.

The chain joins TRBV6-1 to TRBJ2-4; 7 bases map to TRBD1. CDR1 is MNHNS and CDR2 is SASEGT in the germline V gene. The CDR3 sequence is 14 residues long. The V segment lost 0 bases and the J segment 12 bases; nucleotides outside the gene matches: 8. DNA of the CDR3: TGTGCCAGCAGTGAAGCCAGGACAGGCTACAATCAGTACTTC. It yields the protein CASSEARTGYNQYF.

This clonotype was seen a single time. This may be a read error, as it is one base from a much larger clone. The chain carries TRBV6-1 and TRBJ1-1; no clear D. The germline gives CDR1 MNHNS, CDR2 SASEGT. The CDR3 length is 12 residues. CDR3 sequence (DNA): TGTGCCAGCAGTCAGGCGAACACTGAAGCTATCTTT. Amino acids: CASSQANTEAIF.

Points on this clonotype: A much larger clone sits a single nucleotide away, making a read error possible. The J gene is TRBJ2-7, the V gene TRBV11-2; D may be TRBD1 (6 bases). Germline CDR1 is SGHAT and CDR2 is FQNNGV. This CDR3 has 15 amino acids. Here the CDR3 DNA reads TGTGCCAGGAGCTCTATGGACAGCTATACCTACGAGCAGTACTTC. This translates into CARSSMDSYTYEQYF.